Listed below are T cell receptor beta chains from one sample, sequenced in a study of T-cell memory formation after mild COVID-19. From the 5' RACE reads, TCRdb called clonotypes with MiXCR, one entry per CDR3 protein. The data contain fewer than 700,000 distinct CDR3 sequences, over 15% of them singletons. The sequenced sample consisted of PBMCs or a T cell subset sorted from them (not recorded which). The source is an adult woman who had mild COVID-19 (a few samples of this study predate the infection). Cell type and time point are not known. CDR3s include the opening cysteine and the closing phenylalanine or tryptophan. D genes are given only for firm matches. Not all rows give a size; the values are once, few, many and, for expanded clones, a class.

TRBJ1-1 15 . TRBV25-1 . CASSSDGGGGTEAFF TGTGCCAGCAGTTCTGATGGGGGAGGTGGCACTGAAGCTTTCTTT
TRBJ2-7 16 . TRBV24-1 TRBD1 CATSDTGTGRSYEQYF TGTGCCACCAGTGACACCGGGACAGGAAGATCCTACGAGCAGTACTTC
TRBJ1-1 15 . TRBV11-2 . CASSQDRWVNTEAFF TGTGCCAGCAGCCAGGACCGGTGGGTGAACACTGAAGCTTTCTTT
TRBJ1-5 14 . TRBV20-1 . CSAVRTSYYQPQHF TGCAGTGCTGTCCGGACAAGTTACTATCAGCCCCAGCATTTT
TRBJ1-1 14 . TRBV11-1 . CASSLLGVSAEAFF TGTGCCAGCAGCTTACTGGGGGTGAGCGCTGAAGCTTTCTTT
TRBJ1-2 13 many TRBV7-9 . CASSLALSIGYTF TGTGCCAGCAGCTTAGCGCTGAGCATTGGCTACACCTTC
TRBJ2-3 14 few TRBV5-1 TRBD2 CASSLAGKSDTQYF TGCGCCAGCAGTTTAGCGGGAAAATCAGATACGCAGTATTTT
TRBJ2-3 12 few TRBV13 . CASSLSMDTQYF TGTGCCAGCAGCTTGTCAATGGATACGCAGTATTTT
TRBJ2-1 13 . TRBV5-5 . CASSSSGFNEQFF TGTGCCAGCAGCTCCTCCGGGTTCAATGAGCAGTTCTTC
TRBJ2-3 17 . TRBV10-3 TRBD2 CAISAYGLAGATDTQYF TGTGCCATCAGTGCCTACGGACTAGCGGGGGCCACAGATACGCAGTATTTT
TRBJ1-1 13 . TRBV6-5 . CASSYSMQGKTFF TGTGCCAGCAGTTACTCGATGCAGGGGAAAACTTTCTTT
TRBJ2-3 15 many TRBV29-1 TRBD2 CSVTELTSGGDTQYF TGCAGCGTGACCGAGCTGACTAGCGGGGGAGATACGCAGTATTTT
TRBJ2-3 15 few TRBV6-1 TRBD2 CASRLEGGPPDTQYF TGTGCCAGCCGATTGGAGGGAGGGCCCCCAGATACGCAGTATTTT
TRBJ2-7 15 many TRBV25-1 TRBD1 CASSDQDRGAYEQYF TGTGCCAGCAGTGATCAGGACAGGGGGGCCTACGAGCAGTACTTC
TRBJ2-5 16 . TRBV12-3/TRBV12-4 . CASSREGGAGGETQYF TGTGCCAGCAGTCGAGAGGGGGGGGCCGGGGGTGAGACCCAGTACTTC
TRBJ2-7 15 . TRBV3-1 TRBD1 CASSQMGTGGYEQYF TGTGCCAGCAGCCAAATGGGGACAGGAGGCTACGAGCAGTACTTC
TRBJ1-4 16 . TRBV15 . CATSREGRSNNEKLFF TGTGCCACCAGCCGGGAGGGCCGCAGTAATAATGAAAAACTGTTTTTT
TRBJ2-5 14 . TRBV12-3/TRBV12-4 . CATGVGEVSETQYF TGTGCCACCGGAGTGGGAGAGGTGTCGGAGACCCAGTACTTC
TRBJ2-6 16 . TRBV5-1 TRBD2 CASSVLGGAGANVLTF TGCGCCAGCAGCGTCCTTGGGGGGGCTGGGGCCAACGTCCTGACTTTC
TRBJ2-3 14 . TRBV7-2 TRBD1 CASSLVQGTDTQYF TGTGCCAGCAGCTTAGTACAGGGGACAGATACGCAGTATTTT
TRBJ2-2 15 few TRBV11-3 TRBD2 CASSFGRTEDGELFF TGTGCCAGCAGCTTCGGGAGGACCGAGGACGGGGAGCTGTTTTTT
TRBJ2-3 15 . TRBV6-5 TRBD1 CASSSPRGPSDTQYF TGTGCCAGCAGTTCACCCAGGGGGCCGTCAGATACGCAGTATTTT
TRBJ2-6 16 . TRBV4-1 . CASSQAHLVGANVLTF TGCGCCAGCAGCCAAGCGCATCTGGTTGGGGCCAACGTCCTGACTTTC
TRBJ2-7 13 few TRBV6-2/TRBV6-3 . CASSWDFSYEQYF TGTGCCAGCAGTTGGGACTTCTCCTACGAGCAGTACTTC